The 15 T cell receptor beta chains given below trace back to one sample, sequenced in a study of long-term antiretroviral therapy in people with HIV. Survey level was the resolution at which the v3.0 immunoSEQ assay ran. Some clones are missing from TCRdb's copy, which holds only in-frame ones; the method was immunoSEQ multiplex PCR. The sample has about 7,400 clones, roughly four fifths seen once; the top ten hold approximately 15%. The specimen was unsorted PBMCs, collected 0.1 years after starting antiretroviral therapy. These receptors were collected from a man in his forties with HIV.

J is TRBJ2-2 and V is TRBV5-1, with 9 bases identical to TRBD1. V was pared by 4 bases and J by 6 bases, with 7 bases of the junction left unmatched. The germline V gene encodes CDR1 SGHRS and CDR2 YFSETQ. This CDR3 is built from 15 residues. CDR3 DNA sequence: TGCGCCAGCAGCGTACAGGGGGCTCAAGCCGGGGAGCTGTTTTTT. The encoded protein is CASSVQGAQAGELFF.

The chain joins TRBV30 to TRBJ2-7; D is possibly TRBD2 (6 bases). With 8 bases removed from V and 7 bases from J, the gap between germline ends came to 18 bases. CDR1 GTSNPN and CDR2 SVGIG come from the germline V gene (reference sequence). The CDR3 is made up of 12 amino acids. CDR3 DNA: TGTGCCGGAGGGCAGGGCGAGAGTGAGCAGTACTTC. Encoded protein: CAGGQGESEQYF.

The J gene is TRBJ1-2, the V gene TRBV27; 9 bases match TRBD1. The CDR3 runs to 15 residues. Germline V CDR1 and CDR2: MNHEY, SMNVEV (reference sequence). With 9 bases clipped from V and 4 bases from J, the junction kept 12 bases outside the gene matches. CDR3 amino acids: CASRVGQGSTYGYTF. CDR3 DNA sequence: TGTGCCAGTAGGGTTGGACAGGGGTCAACCTATGGCTACACCTTC.

DNA for the CDR3: TGTGCCAGCAGCTTCAGGCGGGACAGGGGGCTCCAGGGCTACACCTTC. This encodes CASSFRRDRGLQGYTF. The gene calls are TRBV5-6 and TRBJ1-2; the match to TRBD1 covers 12 bases. The CDR3 spans 16 residues. Germline loops: CDR1 SGHDT, CDR2 YYEEEE. The trim removed 2 bases at V and 8 bases at J, leaving 10 bases unmatched.

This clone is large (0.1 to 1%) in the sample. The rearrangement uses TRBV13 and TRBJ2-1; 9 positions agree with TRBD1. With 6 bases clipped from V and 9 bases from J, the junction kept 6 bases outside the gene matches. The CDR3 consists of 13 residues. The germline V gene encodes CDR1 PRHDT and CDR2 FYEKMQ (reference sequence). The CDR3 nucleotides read TGTGCCAGCAGTCGAACAGGGGGCGGTGAGCAGTTCTTC. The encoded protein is CASSRTGGGEQFF.

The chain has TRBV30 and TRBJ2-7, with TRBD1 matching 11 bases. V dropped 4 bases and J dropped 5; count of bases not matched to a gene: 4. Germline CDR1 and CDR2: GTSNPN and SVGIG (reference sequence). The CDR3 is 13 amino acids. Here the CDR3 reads CAWTSGQGDEQYF. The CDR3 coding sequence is TGTGCCTGGACGTCGGGACAGGGGGACGAGCAGTACTTC.

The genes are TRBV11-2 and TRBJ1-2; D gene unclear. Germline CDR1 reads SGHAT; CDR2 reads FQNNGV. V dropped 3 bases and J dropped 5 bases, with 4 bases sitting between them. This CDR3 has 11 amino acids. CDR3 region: CASSFKYGYTF. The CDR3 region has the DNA TGTGCCAGCAGCTTCAAGTATGGCTACACCTTC.

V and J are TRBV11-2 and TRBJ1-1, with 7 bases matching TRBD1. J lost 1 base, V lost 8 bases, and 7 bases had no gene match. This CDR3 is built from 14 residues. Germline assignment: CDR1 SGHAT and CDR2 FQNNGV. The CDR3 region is CASGLHRGNTEAFF. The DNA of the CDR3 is TGTGCCAGCGGCCTTCACAGGGGGAACACTGAAGCTTTCTTT.

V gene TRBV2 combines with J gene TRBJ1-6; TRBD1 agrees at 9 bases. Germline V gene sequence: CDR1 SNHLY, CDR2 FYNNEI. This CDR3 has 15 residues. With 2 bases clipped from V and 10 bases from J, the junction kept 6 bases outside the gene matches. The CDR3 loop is CASSEMGTGNSPLHF. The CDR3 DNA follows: TGTGCCAGCAGTGAAATGGGGACAGGGAACTCACCCCTCCACTTT.

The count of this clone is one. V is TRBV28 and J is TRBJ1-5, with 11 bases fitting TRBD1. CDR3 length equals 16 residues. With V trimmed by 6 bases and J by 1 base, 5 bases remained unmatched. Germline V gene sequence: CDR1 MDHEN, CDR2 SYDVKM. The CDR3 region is CASRGQGVRSNQPQHF. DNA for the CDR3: TGTGCCAGCAGGGGACAGGGGGTCCGGAGCAATCAGCCCCAGCATTTT. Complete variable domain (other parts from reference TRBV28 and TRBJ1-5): DVKVTQSSRYLVKRTGEKVFLECVQDMDHENMFWYRQDPGLGLRLIYFSYDVKMKEKGDIPEGYSVSREKKERFSLILESASTNQTSMYLCASRGQGVRSNQPQHFGDGTRLSIL.

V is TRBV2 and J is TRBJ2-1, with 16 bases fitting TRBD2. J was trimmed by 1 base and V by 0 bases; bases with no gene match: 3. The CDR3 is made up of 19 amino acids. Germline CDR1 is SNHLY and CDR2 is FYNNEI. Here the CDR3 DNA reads TGTGCCAGCAGTGAAGCGGGGACTAGCGGGGGGGGTTCCTACAATGAGCAGTTCTTC. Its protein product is CASSEAGTSGGGSYNEQFF.

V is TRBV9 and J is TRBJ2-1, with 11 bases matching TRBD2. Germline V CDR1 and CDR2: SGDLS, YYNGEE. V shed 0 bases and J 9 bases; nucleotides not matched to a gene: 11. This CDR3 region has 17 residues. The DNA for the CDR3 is TGTGCCAGCAGCGTAGGCCTAGCGGGGGGCCACCGGGGTGAGCAGTTCTTC. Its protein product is CASSVGLAGGHRGEQFF.

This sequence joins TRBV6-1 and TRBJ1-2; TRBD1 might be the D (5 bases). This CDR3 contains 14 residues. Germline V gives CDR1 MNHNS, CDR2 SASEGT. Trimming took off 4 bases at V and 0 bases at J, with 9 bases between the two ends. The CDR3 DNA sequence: TGTGCCAGCAGTGTTCAGGGTTCTAACTATGGCTACACCTTC. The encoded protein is CASSVQGSNYGYTF.

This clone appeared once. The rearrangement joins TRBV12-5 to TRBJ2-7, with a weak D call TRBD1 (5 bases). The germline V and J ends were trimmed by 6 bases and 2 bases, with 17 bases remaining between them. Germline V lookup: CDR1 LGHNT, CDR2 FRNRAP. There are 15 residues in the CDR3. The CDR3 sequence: CASGLGQWTPYEQYF. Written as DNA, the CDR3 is TGTGCTAGTGGCCTGGGGCAGTGGACCCCCTACGAGCAGTACTTC.

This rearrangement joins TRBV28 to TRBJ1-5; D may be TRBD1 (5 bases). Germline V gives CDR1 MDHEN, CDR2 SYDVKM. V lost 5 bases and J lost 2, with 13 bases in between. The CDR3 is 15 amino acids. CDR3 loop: CASSGESRGNQPQHF. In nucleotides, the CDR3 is TGTGCCAGCAGTGGGGAGAGCAGGGGCAATCAGCCCCAGCATTTT. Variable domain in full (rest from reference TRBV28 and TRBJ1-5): DVKVTQSSRYLVKRTGEKVFLECVQDMDHENMFWYRQDPGLGLRLIYFSYDVKMKEKGDIPEGYSVSREKKERFSLILESASTNQTSMYLCASSGESRGNQPQHFGDGTRLSIL.